One sample yielded the 14 T cell receptor beta chains listed below, sequenced in a study of shared clonotypes between healthy human individuals. Sequenced by immunoSEQ multiplex PCR; TCRdb stores in-frame clones only, minus some. The sample includes about 450,000 clones, roughly 80% of them seen just once. The sequenced sample was PBMCs. Receptors originate from a woman in her forties in good health. Some clones in this sample may be carry-over from other donors' samples.

The genes are TRBV7-9 and TRBJ2-5; TRBD2 matches 10 bases. The J call may be mistaken, given a closer DNA end match to TRBJ2-7. This CDR3 is 15 amino acids long. The germline gives CDR1 SEHNR, CDR2 FQNEAQ (reference sequence). This CDR3 reads CASSSGTSVAYEQYF. The DNA for the CDR3 is TGTGCCAGCAGCTCCGGGACTAGCGTCGCCTACGAGCAGTACTTC.

The chain uses TRBV18 and TRBJ2-7; D not resolved. The V gene lost 3 bases and the J gene lost 0 bases, with 9 bases spanning the gap. The CDR3 runs to 14 residues. Germline CDR1 KGHSH, CDR2 LQKENI. CDR3 loop: CASSPPSNSYEQYF. The DNA for the CDR3 is TGTGCCAGCTCACCGCCCTCGAACTCCTACGAGCAGTACTTC.

This clone has a handful of counts. The V and J genes are TRBV4-1 and TRBJ2-7, with D maybe TRBD2 (5 bases). The CDR3 consists of 14 residues. Trimming took 0 bases from V and 12 from J, leaving 18 bases between them. The V gene's germline CDR1 is MGHRA and CDR2 YSYEKL. The chain's CDR3 is CASSQESRGGRLYF. The DNA of the CDR3 is TGCGCCAGCAGCCAAGAGTCTCGAGGAGGTCGTCTGTACTTC.

The rearrangement uses TRBV4-1 and TRBJ2-1; 10 positions match TRBD2. The CDR3 spans 15 residues. J lost 7 bases, V lost 5 bases, and 8 bases had no gene match. CDR1 is MGHRA, CDR2 YSYEKL, per germline. The CDR3 nucleotides are TGCGCCAGCAGCTATCTAGCGGGAGCGGGAAATGAGCAGTTCTTC. Amino acids: CASSYLAGAGNEQFF.

The chain couples TRBV5-3 to TRBJ2-7, with D perhaps TRBD1 or TRBD2 (7 bases each). TRBV5-3 is given ORF status, its function remaining uncertain. V was trimmed by 4 bases and J by 3 bases, leaving 17 bases between them. The CDR3 length is 15 residues. The CDR3 DNA follows: TGTGCCAGAAGCCCTCGGCAGGGGGGGGTCTACGAGCAGTACTTC. Amino acids: CARSPRQGGVYEQYF.

Turning to this clone: A read error is the likely source, as a far larger clone sits one nucleotide away. V is TRBV7-2 and J is TRBJ1-5; D remains ambiguous. The CDR3 contains 15 residues. From germline, CDR1 is SGHTA and CDR2 FQGNSA. In DNA form, the CDR3 reads TGTGCCAGCAGCTTAACGAGGACTGGCAATCGGCCCCAGCATTTT. It encodes CASSLTRTGNRPQHF.

The V gene is TRBV30, the J gene TRBJ1-1; TRBD1 is a possible D gene (6 bases). Germline-derived CDR1 and CDR2 are GTSNPN and SVGIG (reference sequence). Trimming removed 2 bases from V and 10 bases from J, with 14 bases in between. The CDR3 covers 12 residues. CDR3 in amino acids: CAWSQPGHIAFF. CDR3 coding DNA: TGTGCCTGGAGTCAACCGGGACATATAGCTTTCTTT.

J is TRBJ2-3 and V is TRBV18; D perhaps matches TRBD2 (6 bases). This CDR3 is 15 amino acids long. Germline V gives CDR1 KGHSH, CDR2 LQKENI. V lost 8 bases, J lost 4 bases, and 19 bases lay in between. The DNA for the CDR3 is TGTGCCAGCATTGGTTCCGGGAGTCTCTCAGATACGCAGTATTTT. Translation gives CASIGSGSLSDTQYF.

The CDR3 region is CASSLDRDPYAISYNEQFF. The CDR3 coding sequence is TGTGCCAGCAGCTTAGATCGGGACCCCTATGCTATCTCCTACAATGAGCAGTTCTTC. The chain links TRBV11-2 to TRBJ2-1; D tentatively reads TRBD1 or TRBD2 (5 bases each). Per germline, CDR1 SGHAT and CDR2 FQNNGV. The CDR3 is 19 residues long. Trimming cost V 0 bases and J 0 bases, with 18 bases left between them.

The chain recombines TRBV4-1 with TRBJ2-3, with D unclear. Trimming removed 1 base from V and 4 bases from J, with 3 bases in between. Germline V lookup: CDR1 MGHRA, CDR2 YSYEKL. This CDR3 has 12 amino acids. The CDR3: CASSQVADTQYF. CDR3 nucleotides: TGCGCCAGCAGCCAAGTGGCAGATACGCAGTATTTT.

The V call is TRBV10-3, the J call TRBJ2-1, with 9 bases lining up with TRBD2. The CDR3 runs 16 residues. Losses at the gene ends were 3 bases for V and 9 bases for J; bases not matched to a gene: 12. Germline lookup yields CDR1 ENHRY and CDR2 SYGVKD. The CDR3 region has the DNA TGTGCCATCAGTGACCCCTATAGCGGGAGTGGCGGTGAGCAGTTCTTC. It translates to CAISDPYSGSGGEQFF.

The genes are TRBV12-5 and TRBJ2-1, with TRBD1 as a possible D gene (6 bases). Germline V lookup: CDR1 LGHNT, CDR2 FRNRAP. This CDR3 is built from 13 residues. Trimming took off 1 base at V and 10 bases at J, with 11 bases between the two ends. The CDR3 reads CASGLGTGWEQFF. In DNA form, the CDR3 reads TGTGCTAGTGGTTTGGGCACAGGGTGGGAGCAGTTCTTC.

The DNA of the CDR3 is TGCGCCAGCAGCGTGCCCGGGACAGGTATCTACAATGAGCAGTTCTTC. Translated: CASSVPGTGIYNEQFF. V and J are TRBV5-1 and TRBJ2-1; TRBD1 agrees at 8 bases. V lost 4 bases and J lost 3; bases outside the gene matches: 9. CDR3 length: 16 residues. The V gene's germline CDR1 is SGHRS and CDR2 YFSETQ.

The V and J genes are TRBV6-1 and TRBJ2-2; D is possibly TRBD1 or TRBD2 (5 bases each). The length of the CDR3 is 16 residues. Germline V gene sequence: CDR1 MNHNS, CDR2 SASEGT. V was clipped by 2 bases and J by 3 bases, with 13 bases between them. The CDR3: CASSEKLGEYTGELFF. DNA for the CDR3: TGTGCCAGCAGTGAAAAGCTGGGGGAATACACCGGGGAGCTGTTTTTT.